The present T cell receptor beta chain was sequenced within a study of blood T cell repertoires in COVID-19. Study background: PBMCs, B-cell-depleted T cells, or T cells provided the cDNA or gDNA that made up the material.

The authors' processing: Quantification of nucleated cells was approximated via reference gene primer amplification. Assay: immunoSEQ multiplex PCR; the TCRdb copy retains only in-frame clones and omits some. The V and J calls and clone size are taken from that table; D and trimming were inferred from the DNA. The sample includes some 210,000 clones, about 88% of them seen just once. V was pared by 7 bases and J by 5 bases, with 17 bases between. Germline CDR1 MNHEY, CDR2 SVGAGI. This CDR3 region has 14 residues. The chain is built from TRBV6-5 and TRBJ2-5, with D perhaps TRBD2 (6 bases). The origin of this receptor is a woman between 40 and 50 years old who had recovered from COVID-19. The sequenced material came from peripheral blood. DNA of the CDR3: TGTGCCAGCAAGGGGAGCGGAGGAGGGGAGACCCAGTACTTC. Amino acid sequence: CASKGSGGGETQYF.